The 9 T cell receptor beta chains given below trace back to one sample, sequenced in a study of T cell repertoires in cytomegalovirus infection. From the reads, TCRdb called clonotypes with MiXCR, one entry per CDR3 protein. The repertoire holds 560,000 or so distinct CDR3 sequences, with 16% as singletons. Sequencing used CD8+ T cells from PBMCs. The receptors were sampled from a human donor in good health (CMV status not recorded). Some clones in this sample may be carry-over from other donors' samples.

This clonotype was observed a few times. The chain combines TRBV28 with TRBJ2-5, with D tentatively TRBD2 (5 bases). The germline CDR1 and CDR2 sequences are MDHEN and SYDVKM. V was trimmed by 5 bases and J by 5 bases, leaving 12 bases between them. The CDR3 length is 13 residues. CDR3 residues: CASSLDSPETQYF. In nucleotides, the CDR3 is TGTGCCAGCAGTCTGGACTCCCCGGAGACCCAGTACTTC. Combining the CDR3 with reference TRBV28 and TRBJ2-5 gives the whole variable domain DVKVTQSSRYLVKRTGEKVFLECVQDMDHENMFWYRQDPGLGLRLIYFSYDVKMKEKGDIPEGYSVSREKKERFSLILESASTNQTSMYLCASSLDSPETQYFGPGTRLLVL.

V usage is TRBV7-8 and J usage is TRBJ2-7, with 12 bases matching TRBD2. The germline CDR1 and CDR2 sequences are SGHVS and FQNEAQ. This CDR3 has 20 residues. Trimming removed 4 bases from V and 2 bases from J; junction bases left unmatched: 18. CDR3 nucleotides: TGTGCCAGCAGCTCGGCCATGGCGGGTTCACTAGCGGGAGGAACCTACGAGCAGTACTTC. It is translated as CASSSAMAGSLAGGTYEQYF.

This clonotype has more than one count but fewer than ten. This CDR3 reads CASSERETGFLFSGYTF. CDR3 in DNA: TGTGCCAGCAGTGAACGTGAGACAGGGTTTTTATTTTCTGGCTACACCTTC. V usage is TRBV6-1 and J usage is TRBJ1-2; the match to TRBD1 covers 7 bases. Germline V gives CDR1 MNHNS, CDR2 SASEGT. This CDR3 comprises 17 residues. The trim removed 2 bases at V and 7 bases at J, leaving 16 bases unmatched.

In this sample, this clonotype turned up many times. This chain connects TRBV7-9 to TRBJ1-1; TRBD1 might be the D (5 bases). Trimming removed 5 bases from V and 3 bases from J, with 13 bases in between. The CDR3 extends over 14 amino acids. Germline V gene data show CDR1 as SEHNR and CDR2 as FQNEAQ (reference sequence). The CDR3 protein is CASSDRGEDTEAFF. The CDR3 region has the DNA TGTGCCAGCAGCGATAGGGGAGAGGACACTGAAGCTTTCTTT. Combining the CDR3 with reference TRBV7-9 and TRBJ1-1 gives the whole variable domain DTGVSQNPRHKITKRGQNVTFRCDPISEHNRLYWYRQTLGQGPEFLTYFQNEAQLEKSRLLSDRFSAERPKGSFSTLEIQRTEQGDSAMYLCASSDRGEDTEAFFGQGTRLTVV.

The chain is built from TRBV20-1 and TRBJ2-2; unclear D gene. Germline assignment: CDR1 DFQATT and CDR2 SNEGSKA (reference sequence). This CDR3 has 14 residues. V was pared by 3 bases and J by 2 bases, with 10 bases between. CDR3 loop: CSARPSENTGELFF. Written as DNA, the CDR3 is TGCAGTGCTAGGCCGAGCGAAAACACCGGGGAGCTGTTTTTT.

The V call is TRBV4-1, the J call TRBJ2-7, with TRBD2 matching 15 bases. CDR1 is MGHRA, CDR2 YSYEKL, per germline. J gave up 3 bases and V 4 bases, and 13 bases lay outside the gene matches. CDR3 size: 19 residues. CDR3 loop: CASSPTSGTSGRSDYEQYF. CDR3 coding DNA: TGCGCCAGCAGCCCGACCTCCGGGACTAGCGGGAGGTCGGACTACGAGCAGTACTTC.

This clonotype was seen a handful of times. The chain couples TRBV28 to TRBJ2-5, with 9 positions matching TRBD2. This CDR3 has 16 residues. The V segment lost 5 bases and the J segment 0 bases; nucleotides outside the gene matches: 7. Germline V CDR1 and CDR2: MDHEN, SYDVKM. CDR3 coding DNA: TGTGCCAGCAGTCCCCGACTAGCGGCGTACCAAGAGACCCAGTACTTC. Encoded protein: CASSPRLAAYQETQYF.

This clonotype showed up just a few times. This chain connects TRBV28 to TRBJ2-7; TRBD2 aligns across 13 bases. This CDR3 has 14 amino acids. V was pared by 8 bases and J by 6 bases, with 7 bases of the junction left unmatched. Looked up from germline, CDR1 is MDHEN and CDR2 is SYDVKM. This CDR3 is CASRDRTSGSEQYF. CDR3 nucleotides: TGTGCCAGCCGAGATCGGACTAGCGGGAGCGAGCAGTACTTC.

This clonotype was observed at least ten times. The chain employs TRBV6-5 and TRBJ1-6; possibly TRBD1 for D (5 bases). Germline V CDR1 and CDR2: MNHEY, SVGAGI. Trimming cost V 0 bases and J 9 bases, with 9 bases left between them. The CDR3 runs to 14 residues. The CDR3 coding sequence is TGTGCCAGCAGTTACTCGATGGGGGTTTCACCCCTCCACTTT. This codes for CASSYSMGVSPLHF.